Given below is one T cell receptor (beta chain) in context. As yet, its antigen is unknown. This entry is derived from a study of shared clonotypes between healthy human individuals. General observations from the study: The generation probabilities recorded for non-shared clonotypes fell below those of clonotypes shared by all four donors.

The CDR3 length is 13 residues. The V end was cut by 7 bases, the J end by 7 bases, with 13 bases between. CDR1 SNHLY and CDR2 FYNNEI come from the germline V gene. Clones were sequenced by immunoSEQ multiplex PCR, and TCRdb holds only the in-frame ones, with some missing. The sample contains some 2.1 million clones, 95% of which appear only once. The rearrangement uses TRBV2 and TRBJ2-2; D is perhaps TRBD1 (5 bases). Material for sequencing was naive CD4+ T cells sorted from blood. The subset was: CD45RA+ positively selected. The clonotype comes from a man younger than 35 in good health. In nucleotides, the CDR3 is TGTGCCAGCATCAGAGAAGGACACGGGGAGCTGTTTTTT. Translating it yields CASIREGHGELFF.